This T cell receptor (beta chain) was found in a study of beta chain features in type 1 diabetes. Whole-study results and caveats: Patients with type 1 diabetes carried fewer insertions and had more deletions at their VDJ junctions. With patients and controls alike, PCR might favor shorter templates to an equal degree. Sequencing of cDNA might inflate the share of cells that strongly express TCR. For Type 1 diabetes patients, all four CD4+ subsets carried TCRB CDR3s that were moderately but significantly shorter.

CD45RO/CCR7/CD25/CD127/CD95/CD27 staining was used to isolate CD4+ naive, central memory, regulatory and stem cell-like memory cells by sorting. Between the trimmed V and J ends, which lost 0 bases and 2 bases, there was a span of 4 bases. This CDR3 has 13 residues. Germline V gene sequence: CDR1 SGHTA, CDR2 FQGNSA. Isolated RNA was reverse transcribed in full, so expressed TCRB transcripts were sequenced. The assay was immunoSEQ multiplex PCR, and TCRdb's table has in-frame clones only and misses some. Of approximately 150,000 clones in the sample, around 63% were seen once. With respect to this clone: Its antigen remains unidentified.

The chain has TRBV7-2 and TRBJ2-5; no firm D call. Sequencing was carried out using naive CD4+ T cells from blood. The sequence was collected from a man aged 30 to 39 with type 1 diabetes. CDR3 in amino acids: CASSLAQQETQYF. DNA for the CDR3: TGTGCCAGCAGCTTAGCGCAGCAAGAGACCCAGTACTTC.